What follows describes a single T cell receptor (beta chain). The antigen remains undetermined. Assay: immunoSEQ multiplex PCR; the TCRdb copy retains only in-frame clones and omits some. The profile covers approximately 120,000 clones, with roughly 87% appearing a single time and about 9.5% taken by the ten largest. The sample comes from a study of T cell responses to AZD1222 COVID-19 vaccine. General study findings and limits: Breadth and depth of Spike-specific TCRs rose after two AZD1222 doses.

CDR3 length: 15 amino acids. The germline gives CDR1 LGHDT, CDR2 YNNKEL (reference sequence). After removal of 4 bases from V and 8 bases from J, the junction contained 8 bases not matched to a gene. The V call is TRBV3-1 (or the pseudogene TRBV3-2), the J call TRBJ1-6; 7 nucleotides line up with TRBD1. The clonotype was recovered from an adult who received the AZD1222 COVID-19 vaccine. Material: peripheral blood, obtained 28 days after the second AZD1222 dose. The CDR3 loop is CASSPRQGFDSPLHF. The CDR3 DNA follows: TGTGCCAGCAGCCCCCGACAGGGATTTGATTCACCCCTCCACTTT.